This T cell receptor beta chain was recovered during a study of neurological immune-mediated disorders. Many counts were recorded for this clonotype. In TCRdb, the 5' RACE reads were re-called with MiXCR into one record per CDR3 protein. Of approximately 27,000 distinct CDR3 sequences listed, 20% to 25% are singletons. The sample consisted of CD4+ T cells from blood. The clonotype originates from a middle-aged man with HTLV-1-associated myelopathy (HAM/TSP).

The CDR3 loop reads CSARPLAGRIGELFF. Written as DNA, the CDR3 is TGCAGTGCTAGACCGCTAGCGGGACGGATCGGGGAGCTGTTTTTT. This chain joins TRBV20-1 and TRBJ2-2; 9 bases fit TRBD2. The V segment lost 2 bases and the J segment 7 bases; nucleotides outside the gene matches: 8. Germline lookup yields CDR1 DFQATT and CDR2 SNEGSKA (reference sequence). The CDR3 runs 15 residues.